A single sample is the source of the 21 T cell receptor beta chains below, sequenced in a study of persistence of HIV-infected CD4 T cells. Antigens for these TCRs are unknown. The libraries were made with immunoSEQ version 4 in survey mode. TCRdb's copy holds only in-frame clones and misses some; the assay was immunoSEQ multiplex PCR. The data contain 35,000 to 40,000 clones, 87% of them singletons. Anti-CD3/anti-CD28 beads served as a nonspecific positive control stimulus. Sorting selected CD4+ T cells upregulating both CD40 ligand and CD69. The sample consisted of CD4+ T cells sorted from PBMCs after roughly 19-hour stimulation, taken from a patient who received antiretroviral therapy. The receptors here all came from an adult man with HIV who was CMV-seropositive.

The chain combines TRBV3-1 (or the pseudogene TRBV3-2) with TRBJ2-1, with D perhaps TRBD1 or TRBD2 (5 bases each). Germline V gene lookup returns CDR1 LGHDT and CDR2 YNNKEL (reference sequence). The CDR3 spans 13 residues. Trimming cost V 7 bases and J 6 bases, with 13 bases left between them. CDR3 residues: CASTGDPVNEQFF. The CDR3 nucleotides are TGTGCCAGCACCGGGGACCCGGTCAATGAGCAGTTCTTC.

V usage is TRBV27 and J usage is TRBJ2-1, with TRBD2 as a possible D gene (6 bases). Trimming took 2 bases from V and 12 from J, leaving 17 bases between them. Germline assignment: CDR1 MNHEY and CDR2 SMNVEV (reference sequence). This CDR3 contains 14 residues. CDR3 region: CASSLGGTGVRQFF. DNA of the CDR3: TGTGCCAGCAGTTTAGGAGGGACTGGGGTTCGGCAGTTCTTC.

The genes are TRBV5-4 and TRBJ2-6, with D uncertain. V was cut by 6 bases and J by 0 bases, with 16 bases left in between. CDR1 is SGHNT and CDR2 is YYREEE in the germline V gene (reference sequence). This CDR3 is built from 17 residues. The CDR3 DNA sequence: TGTGCCAGCAACCAAAGACAAATCTTCTCTGGGGCCAACGTCCTGACTTTC. Protein sequence: CASNQRQIFSGANVLTF. Full variable domain (rest looked up from reference TRBV5-4 and TRBJ2-6): ETGVTQSPTHLIKTRGQQVTLRCSSQSGHNTVSWYQQALGQGPQFIFQYYREEENGRGNFPPRFSGLQFPNYSSELNVNALELDDSALYLCASNQRQIFSGANVLTFGAGSRLTVL.

The chain joins TRBV27 to TRBJ2-1; no definite D call. V was clipped by 1 base and J by 5 bases, with 9 bases between them. This CDR3 has 14 amino acids. The germline CDR1 and CDR2 sequences are MNHEY and SMNVEV (reference sequence). The CDR3 DNA reads as TGTGCCAGCAGTTTATTCGGCAGCAACAATGAGCAGTTCTTC. Residues: CASSLFGSNNEQFF.

The genes are TRBV5-1 and TRBJ1-4, with 9 bases matching TRBD1. The CDR3 totals 16 residues. V lost 0 bases to trimming and J lost 3 bases; unmatched junction nucleotides: 3. Germline V gives CDR1 SGHRS, CDR2 YFSETQ. The DNA of the CDR3 is TGCGCCAGCAGCTTGGGACAGGGGGGATCTAATGAAAAACTGTTTTTT. Residues: CASSLGQGGSNEKLFF. Complete variable domain (other parts from reference TRBV5-1 and TRBJ1-4): KAGVTQTPRYLIKTRGQQVTLSCSPISGHRSVSWYQQTPGQGLQFLFEYFSETQRNKGNFPGRFSGRQFSNSRSEMNVSTLELGDSALYLCASSLGQGGSNEKLFFGSGTQLSVL.

The chain recombines TRBV5-8 with TRBJ1-1; D not certain. Between the trimmed V and J ends, which lost 2 bases and 1 base, there was a span of 3 bases. Germline V lookup: CDR1 SGHTS, CDR2 YDEGEE. The CDR3 loop spans 12 amino acids. DNA for the CDR3: TGTGCCAGCAGCTTATGGAACACTGAAGCTTTCTTT. It encodes CASSLWNTEAFF.

The chain carries TRBV15 and TRBJ1-4; maybe TRBD1 (5 bases). V lost 3 bases and J 8 bases, leaving 16 bases between the germline ends. Looked up from germline, CDR1 is LNHNV and CDR2 is YYDKDF (reference sequence). The CDR3 is made up of 15 amino acids. The CDR3 DNA follows: TGTGCCACCAGCAGGGGGATCAGGGAGGAGGAAAAACTGTTTTTT. Protein product: CATSRGIREEEKLFF.

The chain combines TRBV19 with TRBJ1-1; 8 bases match TRBD1. In germline, CDR1 is LNHDA, CDR2 SQIVND (reference sequence). CDR3 size: 14 residues. The J segment lost 0 bases and the V segment lost 7 bases, leaving 4 bases of the junction unmatched. The chain's CDR3 is CASIRTGLNTEAFF. The CDR3 DNA reads TGTGCCAGTATCCGGACAGGGTTGAACACTGAAGCTTTCTTT.

The rearrangement joins TRBV5-1 to TRBJ2-1, with 9 bases lining up with TRBD1. CDR1 SGHRS and CDR2 YFSETQ come from the germline V gene. The CDR3 covers 15 residues. The ends lost 0 bases at V and 7 bases at J; junction bases unmatched: 5. The CDR3 loop reads CASSLEGQGPNEQFF. Written as DNA, the CDR3 is TGCGCCAGCAGCTTGGAGGGACAGGGACCTAATGAGCAGTTCTTC.

The rearrangement links TRBV3-1 (or the pseudogene TRBV3-2) to TRBJ1-1; possibly TRBD1 for D (5 bases). V was cut by 5 bases and J by 5 bases, with 12 bases left in between. This CDR3 has 13 amino acids. Looked up from germline, CDR1 is LGHDT and CDR2 is YNNKEL (reference sequence). CDR3 residues: CASSSQRGTEAFF. Written as DNA, the CDR3 is TGTGCCAGCAGCTCACAAAGGGGAACTGAAGCTTTCTTT.

The gene calls are TRBV27 and TRBJ1-1; 10 bases are shared with TRBD1. Germline CDR1 is MNHEY and CDR2 is SMNVEV (reference sequence). The V segment lost 5 bases and the J segment 2 bases; nucleotides outside the gene matches: 2. There are 14 residues in the CDR3. CDR3 protein: CASSGTGANTEAFF. CDR3 in DNA: TGTGCCAGCAGTGGGACAGGGGCTAACACTGAAGCTTTCTTT.

The chain is built from TRBV6-2 or TRBV6-3 and TRBJ1-2, with a possible D match to TRBD1 (5 bases). The CDR3 spans 14 residues. V was shortened by 0 bases and J by 8 bases, with 13 bases between the two germline ends. The V gene's germline CDR1 is MNHEY and CDR2 SVGEGT. The CDR3 loop is CASSYSGTGGGYTF. The CDR3 region has the DNA TGTGCCAGCAGTTACTCCGGGACCGGCGGGGGCTACACCTTC.

The chain uses TRBV2 and TRBJ1-1; 10 bases are shared with TRBD1. V was pared by 5 bases and J by 4 bases, with 1 base of the junction left unmatched. Germline V lookup: CDR1 SNHLY, CDR2 FYNNEI. This CDR3 is built from 13 residues. The CDR3 nucleotides are TGTGCCAGCAGTAGACAGGGGGCCACTGAAGCTTTCTTT. It codes for CASSRQGATEAFF.

The chain combines TRBV6-5 with TRBJ2-1; TRBD2 agrees at 10 bases. V lost 2 bases and J lost 8; bases outside the gene matches: 3. The CDR3 is 14 amino acids. Germline V CDR1 and CDR2: MNHEY, SVGAGI. In DNA, the CDR3 is TGTGCCAGCAGTTACGCGCTAGCGGGGGATGAGCAGTTCTTC. Translated: CASSYALAGDEQFF.

The chain recombines TRBV6-6 with TRBJ2-1; 7 nucleotides match TRBD2. V lost 6 bases to trimming and J lost 16 bases; unmatched junction nucleotides: 12. This CDR3 comprises 12 residues. Germline CDR1 and CDR2: MNHNY and SVGAGI (reference sequence). The CDR3 sequence is CASRGGGTIGFF. As DNA, the CDR3 is TGTGCCAGCAGGGGGGGAGGGACCATAGGATTCTTC.

This sequence joins TRBV27 and TRBJ1-5; D ambiguous. The V and J ends lost 8 bases and 2 bases respectively, with 16 bases between them. Germline V gene sequence: CDR1 MNHEY, CDR2 SMNVEV (reference sequence). The CDR3 length is 15 residues. In DNA, the CDR3 is TGTGCCAGCGGCGACGGGGATAGGGGCAATCAGCCCCAGCATTTT. Translating gives CASGDGDRGNQPQHF.

The chain recombines TRBV28 with TRBJ1-4; the D gene is possibly TRBD1 (5 bases). Germline assignment: CDR1 MDHEN and CDR2 SYDVKM. The CDR3 has 13 residues. The germline V and J ends were trimmed by 10 bases and 6 bases, with 15 bases remaining between them. Written as DNA, the CDR3 is TGTGCCATCGGCCCCGGGGCATATGAAAAACTGTTTTTT. Encoded protein: CAIGPGAYEKLFF.

The chain links TRBV4-3 to TRBJ1-5, with D possibly matching TRBD1 (5 bases). The CDR3 is 14 amino acids. Looked up from germline, CDR1 is LGHNA and CDR2 is YSLEER. V lost 0 bases to trimming and J lost 7 bases, with 10 bases between them. In DNA form, the CDR3 reads TGCGCCAGCAGCCAAGATAAGGGGCGGCAGCCCCAGCATTTT. Protein sequence: CASSQDKGRQPQHF.

The chain couples TRBV19 to TRBJ1-3; TRBD1 might be the D (6 bases). CDR3 length equals 13 residues. Germline V gene data show CDR1 as LNHDA and CDR2 as SQIVND (reference sequence). Trimming took 6 bases from V and 4 from J, leaving 10 bases between them. The CDR3 nucleotides read TGTGCCAGTAGACAGGGATCCGGAAACACCATATATTTT. Its translation: CASRQGSGNTIYF.

The rearrangement links TRBV7-9 to TRBJ1-2; D possibly corresponds to TRBD1 (5 bases). The length of the CDR3 is 15 residues. Germline V gene data show CDR1 as SEHNR and CDR2 as FQNEAQ (reference sequence). V gave up 2 bases and J gave up 3 bases, with 13 bases separating them. The CDR3 DNA follows: TGTGCCAGCAGCTTAACCGGGACCGCTCACTATGGCTACACCTTC. It codes for CASSLTGTAHYGYTF.

This clone was recorded a few times. This chain links TRBV6-5 with TRBJ1-1; D gene ambiguous. Germline CDR1 is MNHEY and CDR2 is SVGAGI. The V end lost 0 bases, the J end lost 6 bases, and 17 bases lay between the germline ends. The CDR3 is 16 residues long. Here the CDR3 DNA reads TGTGCCAGCAGTTACTCGGGAAGGGCGGGTCTCGCTGAAGCTTTCTTT. This codes for CASSYSGRAGLAEAFF.